This T cell receptor beta chain was sequenced during a study of control samples from healthy donors and cancer patients. Trimming removed 1 base from V and 5 bases from J; junction bases left unmatched: 7. This CDR3 spans 15 amino acids. The V gene's germline CDR1 is LNHNV and CDR2 YYDKDF (reference sequence). The table came from immunoSEQ multiplex PCR; TCRdb's copy has only in-frame clones and leaves some out. The data show more than 150,000 clones, over 85% seen once. The sequenced sample consisted of blood. This TCR derives from a man in his fifties or sixties in good health. This chain uses TRBV15 with TRBJ2-7; 8 bases are shared with TRBD1. CDR3 residues: CATSRARQGIDEQYF. CDR3 in DNA: TGTGCCACCAGCAGAGCCCGACAGGGGATCGACGAGCAGTACTTC.